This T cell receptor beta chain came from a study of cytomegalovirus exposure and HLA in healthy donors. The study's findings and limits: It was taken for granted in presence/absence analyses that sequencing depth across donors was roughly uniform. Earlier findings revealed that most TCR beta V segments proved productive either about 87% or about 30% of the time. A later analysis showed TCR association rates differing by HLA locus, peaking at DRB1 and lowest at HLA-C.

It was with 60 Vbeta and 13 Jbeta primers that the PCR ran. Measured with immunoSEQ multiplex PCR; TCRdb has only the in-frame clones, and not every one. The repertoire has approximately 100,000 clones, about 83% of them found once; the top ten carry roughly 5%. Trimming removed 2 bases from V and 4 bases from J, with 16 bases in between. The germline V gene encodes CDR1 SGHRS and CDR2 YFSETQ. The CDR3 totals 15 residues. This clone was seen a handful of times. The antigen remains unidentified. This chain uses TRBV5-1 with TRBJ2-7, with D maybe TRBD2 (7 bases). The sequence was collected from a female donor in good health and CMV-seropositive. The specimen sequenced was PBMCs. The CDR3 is CASSFGGANDYEQYF. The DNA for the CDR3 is TGCGCCAGCAGCTTTGGGGGGGCCAATGATTACGAGCAGTACTTC.